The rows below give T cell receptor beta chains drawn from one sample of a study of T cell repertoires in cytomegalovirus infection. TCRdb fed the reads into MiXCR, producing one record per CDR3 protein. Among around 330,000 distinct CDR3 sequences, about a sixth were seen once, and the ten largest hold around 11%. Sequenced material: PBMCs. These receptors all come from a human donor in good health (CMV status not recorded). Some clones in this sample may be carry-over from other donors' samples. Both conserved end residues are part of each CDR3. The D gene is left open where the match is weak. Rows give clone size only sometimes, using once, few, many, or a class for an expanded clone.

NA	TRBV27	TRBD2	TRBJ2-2	TGTGCCAGCAGTTGGGGACTAGCGGGAATCGGGGAGCTGTTTTTT	CASSWGLAGIGELFF
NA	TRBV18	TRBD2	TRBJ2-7	TGTGCCAGCTCCCCGGGACTATTCGCCTACGAGCAGTACTTC	CASSPGLFAYEQYF
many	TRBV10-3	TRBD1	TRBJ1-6	TGTGCCATCAGGGCCGGGACAGTGAGGAGTAATTCACCCCTCCACTTT	CAIRAGTVRSNSPLHF
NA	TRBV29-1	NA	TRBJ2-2	TGCAGCGTTGCCCTGGGGGGGGCGCAAGGGGAGCTGTTTTTT	CSVALGGAQGELFF
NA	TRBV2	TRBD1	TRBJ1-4	TGTGCCAGCGAGGTCGCAGGGGGCGAAAAACTGTTTTTT	CASEVAGGEKLFF
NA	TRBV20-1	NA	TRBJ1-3	TGCAGTGCGGGTTCCTCTGGAAACACCATATATTTT	CSAGSSGNTIYF
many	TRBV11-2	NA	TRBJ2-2	TGTGCCAGCAGCAACCTCCCCGGGGAGCTGTTTTTT	CASSNLPGELFF
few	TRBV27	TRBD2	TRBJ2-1	TGTGCCAGCAGTTTACAGGGAGGGAATGAGCAGTTCTTC	CASSLQGGNEQFF
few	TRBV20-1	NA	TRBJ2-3	TGCAGTGCTAGCAGGCCAGCCGATAGCACAGATACGCAGTATTTT	CSASRPADSTDTQYF
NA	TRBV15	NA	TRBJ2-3	TGTGCCACCAGCAGAGATCGCGGGACTGGTACGCAGTATTTT	CATSRDRGTGTQYF
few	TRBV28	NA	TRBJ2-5	TGTGCCAGCAGCTCCCCTCCGGGAGATGAGACCCAGTACTTC	CASSSPPGDETQYF
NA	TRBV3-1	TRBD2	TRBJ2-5	TGTGCCAGCAGCCAAGAGACTAGCAGGGAGACCCAGTACTTC	CASSQETSRETQYF
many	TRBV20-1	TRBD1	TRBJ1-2	TGCAGTGCTAGAGAAGCCCACAGGGGCGACTATGGCTACACCTTC	CSAREAHRGDYGYTF
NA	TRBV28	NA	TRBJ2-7	TGTGCCAGCAGGGGGGTCGGACCCTACGAGCAGTACTTC	CASRGVGPYEQYF
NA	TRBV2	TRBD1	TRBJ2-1	TGTGCCAGCAGTTCGGGACAGAGCCTGTTCTATGAGCAGTTCTTC	CASSSGQSLFYEQFF
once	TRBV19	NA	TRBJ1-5	TGTGCCAGTAATATTGGGGGAAATCAGCCCCAGCATTTT	CASNIGGNQPQHF
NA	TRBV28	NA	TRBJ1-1	TGTGCCAGCAGTTTACGCCTGGGGACTGAAGCTTTCTTT	CASSLRLGTEAFF
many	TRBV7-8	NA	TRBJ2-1	TGTGCCAGCAGCTTAGATATCTGGGCCAACTACTGGGATGAGCAGTTCTTC	CASSLDIWANYWDEQFF
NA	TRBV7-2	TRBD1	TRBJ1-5	TGTGTCAGCAGCTTAGCGCCTTACAGGGGGCGGGGGGGCAATCAGCCCCAGCATTTT	CVSSLAPYRGRGGNQPQHF
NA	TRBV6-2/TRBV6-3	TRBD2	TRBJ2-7	TGTGCCAGCAGTTACCCTAGCGGTGCTGTCAGCTCCTACGAGCAGTACTTC	CASSYPSGAVSSYEQYF
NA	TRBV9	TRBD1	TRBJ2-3	TGTGCCAGCAGCGTAGAAGGGACAGGGGCCACAGATACGCAGTATTTT	CASSVEGTGATDTQYF
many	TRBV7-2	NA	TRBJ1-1	TGTGCCAGCAGCCGACGGTTGATAAACACTGAAGCTTTCTTT	CASSRRLINTEAFF
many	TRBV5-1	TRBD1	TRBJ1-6	TGCGCCAGCAGCTTGACCGGGACAGCAAATTCACCCCTCCACTTT	CASSLTGTANSPLHF
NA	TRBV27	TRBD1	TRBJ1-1	TGTGCCAGCACCCCAGGGGGCTGGACCACTGAAGCTTTCTTT	CASTPGGWTTEAFF
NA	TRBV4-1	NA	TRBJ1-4	TGCGCCAGCAGCCCGAACAGGGCCAACCTCGAAAAACTGTTTTTT	CASSPNRANLEKLFF
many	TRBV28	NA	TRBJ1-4	TGTGCCAGCTTGGGGGGGGGTCCGAGTGAAAAACTGTTTTTT	CASLGGGPSEKLFF
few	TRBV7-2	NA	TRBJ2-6	TGTGCCAGCAGCTTGCAAGTCAGGGTCCCCCCTGGGGCCAACGTCCTGACTTTC	CASSLQVRVPPGANVLTF
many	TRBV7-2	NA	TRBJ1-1	TGTGCCAGCAGCCCCATCGGGCGGTTGAACACTGAAGCTTTCTTT	CASSPIGRLNTEAFF
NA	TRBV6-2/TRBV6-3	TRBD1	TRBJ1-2	TGTGCCAGCAGATCGACAGGGAAAAACTATGGCTACACCTTC	CASRSTGKNYGYTF
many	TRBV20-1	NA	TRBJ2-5	TGCAGTGCTACCAGGCCCCAAGAGACCCAGTACTTC	CSATRPQETQYF
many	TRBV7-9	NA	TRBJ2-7	TGTGCCAGCAGCTTAGCGCACGAGGACGAGCAGTACTTC	CASSLAHEDEQYF
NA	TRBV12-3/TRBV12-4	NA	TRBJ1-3	TGTGCCAGCGTACTCGGAAACACCATATATTTT	CASVLGNTIYF
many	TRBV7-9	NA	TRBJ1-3	TGTGCCAGCAGCTCGGCAGGCTTCTCTGGAAACACCATATATTTT	CASSSAGFSGNTIYF
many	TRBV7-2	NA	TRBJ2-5	TGTGCCAGCAGCTCGCAAGAGACCCAGTACTTC	CASSSQETQYF
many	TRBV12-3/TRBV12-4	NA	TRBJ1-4	TGTGCCAGCAGCCGGGACGGTGTTAATGAAAAACTGTTTTTT	CASSRDGVNEKLFF
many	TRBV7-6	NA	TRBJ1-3	TGTGCCAGCAGCTCGGGGGGCGGCTTCTCTGGAAACACCATATATTTT	CASSSGGGFSGNTIYF